The 30 T cell receptor beta chains below all came from one sample that was sequenced in a study of human T cells and chemical hapten exposure. TCRdb itself ran the RACE reads through MiXCR, one entry per CDR3 protein. This table holds tens of thousands of distinct CDR3 sequences, 9.3% found once. Time point meaning: patch test 1, 2 weeks after DPC sensitization. Treatment given: therapeutic diphenylcyclopropenone sensitization with weekly scalp DPC. Sequencing was performed on whole blood, taken in connection with sensitization to the hapten diphenylcyclopropenone (DPC). These receptor sequences come from a woman in her thirties or forties with alopecia areata. Some clones in this sample may be carry-over from other donors' samples.

In its sample, this clonotype was seen many times. The genes are TRBV27 and TRBJ2-5; a possible D gene is TRBD2 (5 bases). Germline-derived CDR1 and CDR2 are MNHEY and SMNVEV (reference sequence). The germline V and J ends were trimmed by 6 bases and 5 bases, with 28 bases remaining between them. There are 18 residues in the CDR3. The CDR3 reads CASSQTMARVRGKETQYF. In DNA form, the CDR3 reads TGTGCCAGCAGCCAGACCATGGCAAGGGTTCGGGGTAAGGAGACCCAGTACTTC.

This clonotype was counted only a few times. The chain is built from TRBV6-5 and TRBJ2-7; D is possibly TRBD1 or TRBD2 (5 bases each). The germline V and J ends were trimmed by 2 bases and 6 bases, with 8 bases remaining between them. This CDR3 has 12 amino acids. Germline lookup yields CDR1 MNHEY and CDR2 SVGAGI. In DNA, the CDR3 is TGTGCCAGCAGTTACGGGGGAACCGAGCAGTACTTC. As protein: CASSYGGTEQYF.

This clonotype was seen at least ten times. The chain has TRBV20-1 and TRBJ2-3; 8 bases are shared with TRBD2. This CDR3 is 13 amino acids long. With 5 bases clipped from V and 2 bases from J, the junction kept 3 bases outside the gene matches. Germline CDR1 is DFQATT and CDR2 is SNEGSKA (reference sequence). CDR3 residues: CSAPGGATDTQYF. The CDR3 DNA follows: TGCAGTGCTCCCGGGGGGGCCACAGATACGCAGTATTTT.

This clonotype was observed at least ten times. This chain uses TRBV6-5 with TRBJ1-6, with D uncertain. CDR1 is MNHEY, CDR2 SVGAGI, per germline. Trimming removed 6 bases from V and 8 bases from J, with 17 bases in between. The CDR3 contains 15 residues. CDR3 loop: CASSLMSGEDSPLHF. The CDR3 coding sequence is TGTGCCAGCAGCCTCATGTCGGGTGAGGATTCACCCCTCCACTTT.

At least ten counts were recorded for this clonotype. CDR3 region: CSATHRAPGELFF. CDR3 coding DNA: TGCAGTGCAACCCACAGGGCCCCCGGGGAGCTGTTTTTT. The chain recombines TRBV20-1 with TRBJ2-2; weak D call: TRBD1 (6 bases). Trimming cost V 6 bases and J 6 bases, with 14 bases left between them. Germline assignment: CDR1 DFQATT and CDR2 SNEGSKA (reference sequence). This CDR3 has 13 residues.

This clonotype was detected a few times. This chain joins TRBV2 and TRBJ2-7, with D hard to call. Per germline, CDR1 SNHLY and CDR2 FYNNEI. Trimming removed 3 bases at V and 4 bases at J, with 10 bases between. The CDR3 contains 13 residues. The CDR3 is CASSDVRDYEQYF. In DNA form, the CDR3 reads TGTGCCAGCAGTGATGTAAGGGATTACGAGCAGTACTTC. Combining the CDR3 with reference TRBV2 and TRBJ2-7 gives the whole variable domain EPEVTQTPSHQVTQMGQEVILRCVPISNHLYFYWYRQILGQKVEFLVSFYNNEISEKSEIFDDQFSVERPDGSNFTLKIRSTKLEDSAMYFCASSDVRDYEQYFGPGTRLTVT.

This chain joins TRBV6-1 and TRBJ1-5, with D tentatively TRBD1 (5 bases). Trimming took off 6 bases at V and 11 bases at J, with 11 bases between the two ends. The germline CDR1 and CDR2 sequences are MNHNS and SASEGT. CDR3 length: 11 amino acids. The CDR3 protein is CASSGARAQHF. DNA of the CDR3: TGTGCCAGCAGCGGGGCCAGGGCCCAGCATTTT.

This clonotype was observed a handful of times. The chain recombines TRBV9 with TRBJ1-1, with D unclear. This CDR3 contains 14 residues. Germline CDR1 and CDR2: SGDLS and YYNGEE. The V end lost 2 bases, the J end lost 4 bases, and 12 bases lay between the germline ends. The CDR3 region is CASSVKGSTTEAFF. In nucleotides, the CDR3 is TGTGCCAGCAGCGTTAAGGGTTCAACCACTGAAGCTTTCTTT.

The V call is TRBV14, the J call TRBJ1-1; D is undetermined. CDR3 length: 15 residues. V was pared by 0 bases and J by 1 base, with 9 bases between. Looked up from germline, CDR1 is SGHDN and CDR2 is FVKESK. This chain's CDR3 is CASSQDRVKNTEAFF. The CDR3 DNA follows: TGTGCCAGCAGCCAAGATCGGGTTAAGAACACTGAAGCTTTCTTT.

This clonotype was counted many times. One end of the junction is discordant with germline, which a read error may explain. The chain links TRBV12-3 or TRBV12-4 to TRBJ2-4, with D uncertain. The CDR3 consists of 12 residues. The CDR3 loop is CASSVAKNIQYF. The CDR3 region has the DNA TGTGCCAGCAGTGTAGCCAAAAACATTCAGTACTTC.

This clonotype was seen repeatedly, ten times or more. V is TRBV7-9 and J is TRBJ2-5, with D unresolved. The germline V gene has CDR1 SEHNR and CDR2 FQNEAQ (reference sequence). There are 14 residues in the CDR3. V was cut by 5 bases and J by 2 bases, with 12 bases left in between. Here the CDR3 reads CASSPEIRQETQYF. The CDR3 DNA sequence: TGTGCCAGCAGCCCAGAGATTCGACAAGAGACCCAGTACTTC.

The table lists this clonotype with many counts. The chain combines TRBV3-1 with TRBJ1-5, with D perhaps TRBD1 (6 bases). The CDR3 loop spans 14 amino acids. Germline V CDR1 and CDR2: LGHDT, YNNKEL (reference sequence). V shed 4 bases and J shed 2 bases, with 9 bases lying between them. This CDR3 is CASSLQGRNQPQHF. CDR3 bases: TGTGCCAGCAGCCTACAGGGCCGCAATCAGCCCCAGCATTTT.

This clonotype was observed many times. The chain couples TRBV20-1 to TRBJ2-7; a weak D match, TRBD1 (5 bases). CDR1 is DFQATT and CDR2 is SNEGSKA in the germline V gene (reference sequence). The germline V and J ends were trimmed by 1 base and 0 bases, with 10 bases remaining between them. The CDR3 covers 14 residues. The CDR3 protein is CSARGAGYSYEQYF. In nucleotides, the CDR3 is TGCAGTGCTAGAGGCGCAGGGTACTCCTACGAGCAGTACTTC.

In this sample, this clonotype turned up a few times. V and J are TRBV11-3 and TRBJ2-2; 13 positions match TRBD2. Trimming cost V 3 bases and J 6 bases; bases outside gene matches: 1. Germline V CDR1 and CDR2: SGHNT, YENEEA. The CDR3 has 15 residues. In nucleotides, the CDR3 is TGTGCCAGCAGCTTTGGGACTAGCGGGGCCGGGGAGCTGTTTTTT. Translating it yields CASSFGTSGAGELFF. Using reference TRBV11-3 and TRBJ2-2 for the parts outside the CDR3, the full variable domain is EAGVVQSPRYKIIEKKQPVAFWCNPISGHNTLYWYLQNLGQGPELLIRYENEEAVDDSQLPKDRFSAERLKGVDSTLKIQPAELGDSAVYLCASSFGTSGAGELFFGEGSRLTVL.

This clonotype was counted ten times or more. At one end, the junction sequence differs from germline, possibly due to a read error. The chain is built from TRBV28 and TRBJ2-6; D gene ambiguous. CDR1 is MDHEN, CDR2 SYDVKM, per germline. The CDR3 contains 18 residues. Written as DNA, the CDR3 is TGTGCCAGCGGTTTAGGTTGGGGTACCCCCTCTGGGGCCAACGTCCTGACTTTC. Translating gives CASGLGWGTPSGANVLTF.

This clonotype was detected a few times. V gene TRBV12-3 or TRBV12-4 combines with J gene TRBJ1-2, with D tentatively TRBD1 (5 bases). The V and J ends lost 7 bases and 8 bases respectively, with 20 bases between them. This CDR3 contains 14 residues. CDR3 region: CASNHGGIIRGYTF. The CDR3 region has the DNA TGTGCCAGCAATCACGGGGGGATCATTCGAGGCTACACCTTC.

This rearrangement joins TRBV28 to TRBJ2-7, with 8 positions matching TRBD1. CDR3 size: 14 residues. Germline V gene lookup returns CDR1 MDHEN and CDR2 SYDVKM. J lost 2 bases, V lost 7 bases, and 7 bases had no gene match. The CDR3 DNA sequence: TGTGCCAGCAAAAGGGGACAGGCCCCCTACGAGCAGTACTTC. As protein: CASKRGQAPYEQYF.

This clonotype was detected many times. CDR3 in amino acids: CASTSGTGLLGYGYTF. The CDR3 region has the DNA TGTGCCAGCACTTCCGGGACAGGCCTCCTAGGCTATGGCTACACCTTC. The chain has TRBV2 and TRBJ1-2, with TRBD1 identical over 8 bases. CDR1 and CDR2 (germline): SNHLY, FYNNEI. CDR3 size: 16 residues. The trim removed 7 bases at V and 4 bases at J, leaving 14 bases unmatched.

This clonotype was seen repeatedly, ten times or more. J is TRBJ1-2 and V is TRBV29-1; no clear D gene. The CDR3 runs 12 residues. The germline gives CDR1 SQVTM, CDR2 ANQGSEA. V lost 1 base, J lost 1 base, and 4 bases lay in between. The CDR3 DNA reads TGCAGCGTTGAAGGGCGTAACTATGGCTACACCTTC. Translated: CSVEGRNYGYTF.

The chain couples TRBV7-2 to TRBJ2-2; D is undetermined. V lost 1 base and J 4 bases, leaving 1 base between the germline ends. Germline V gene sequence: CDR1 SGHTA, CDR2 FQGNSA. The CDR3 sequence is 12 residues long. CDR3 protein: CASSLVTGELFF. CDR3 nucleotide sequence: TGTGCCAGCAGCTTAGTCACCGGGGAGCTGTTTTTT.

This clonotype turned up a few times. V gene TRBV29-1 combines with J gene TRBJ2-3; 8 bases line up with TRBD1. CDR1 is SQVTM and CDR2 is ANQGSEA in the germline V gene. The CDR3 sequence is 11 residues long. CDR3 loop: CSSRGQDTQYF. The CDR3 nucleotides read TGCAGTTCCAGGGGGCAAGATACGCAGTATTTT.

This clonotype was counted ten times or more. Here the CDR3 DNA reads TGCAGCGTTGCAATAAGTAGCTCTGGGGCCAACGTCCTGACTTTC. It encodes CSVAISSSGANVLTF. This chain connects TRBV29-1 to TRBJ2-6; the D is unclear. The V end was cut by 4 bases, the J end by 0 bases, with 10 bases between. Germline assignment: CDR1 SQVTM and CDR2 ANQGSEA. CDR3 length: 15 residues.

This clonotype came up many times. This chain uses TRBV24-1 with TRBJ2-5, with 7 bases that match TRBD1. The CDR3 runs 14 residues. V shed 2 bases and J 5 bases; nucleotides not matched to a gene: 4. The germline V gene has CDR1 KGHDR and CDR2 SFDVKD. This CDR3 reads CATSDSGGRETQYF. In DNA, the CDR3 is TGTGCCACCAGTGATTCAGGGGGAAGGGAGACCCAGTACTTC.

The chain is built from TRBV6-5 and TRBJ1-6; a possible D gene is TRBD1 (6 bases). The CDR3 consists of 13 residues. Per germline, CDR1 MNHEY and CDR2 SVGAGI. V was trimmed by 4 bases and J by 18 bases, leaving 19 bases between them. The CDR3 loop reads CASSSYSGAFTHF. CDR3 nucleotide sequence: TGTGCCAGCAGTTCGTATTCAGGGGCGTTCACCCACTTT.

There are many counts of this clonotype. The chain links TRBV6-4 to TRBJ2-1; TRBD1 is a possible D gene (5 bases). V lost 5 bases and J 6 bases, leaving 14 bases between the germline ends. The germline CDR1 and CDR2 sequences are MRHNA and SNTAGT. The CDR3 covers 14 residues. CDR3 loop: CASSQGSEANEQFF. The CDR3 DNA reads TGTGCCAGCAGTCAGGGATCGGAAGCCAATGAGCAGTTCTTC.

This clonotype was counted only a few times. The chain uses TRBV28 and TRBJ1-5; no clear D. The CDR3 runs to 11 residues. Trimming stripped 6 bases from V and 12 bases from J, with 12 bases between. Germline-derived CDR1 and CDR2 are MDHEN and SYDVKM. In DNA form, the CDR3 reads TGTGCCAGCAGATCTTTGGGGTTCCAGCATTTT. This encodes CASRSLGFQHF.

This chain connects TRBV7-2 to TRBJ1-3; no firm D call. The CDR3 extends over 13 amino acids. Trimming left V 2 bases short and J 6 bases short, with 8 bases between. Germline-derived CDR1 and CDR2 are SGHTA and FQGNSA. CDR3 residues: CASSLSGPNTIYF. The CDR3, as DNA: TGTGCCAGCAGCTTAAGCGGGCCAAACACCATATATTTT.

The chain recombines TRBV6-2 or TRBV6-3 with TRBJ2-3, with D uncertain. CDR3 length: 16 amino acids. V lost 3 bases, J lost 9 bases, and 22 bases lay in between. Germline-derived CDR1 and CDR2 are MNHEY and SVGEGT. The CDR3 is CASSYGGSSGSKTQYF. DNA for the CDR3: TGTGCCAGCAGTTATGGTGGCTCGTCCGGATCCAAAACGCAGTATTTT.

The J gene is TRBJ2-5, the V gene TRBV20-1, with 8 bases aligning to TRBD1. Trimming cost V 0 bases and J 2 bases; bases outside gene matches: 8. Germline assignment: CDR1 DFQATT and CDR2 SNEGSKA (reference sequence). The CDR3 consists of 16 residues. In nucleotides, the CDR3 is TGCAGTGCTAGAGATAGGACAGGGTGGGGTCAAGAGACCCAGTACTTC. This sequence encodes CSARDRTGWGQETQYF.

This clonotype showed up just a few times. The chain couples TRBV29-1 to TRBJ1-2, with D perhaps matching TRBD1 (6 bases). The CDR3 covers 11 residues. Germline V gene lookup returns CDR1 SQVTM and CDR2 ANQGSEA. Trimming removed 4 bases from V and 6 bases from J, with 9 bases in between. CDR3 in amino acids: CSVGYRDGYTF. The DNA for the CDR3 is TGCAGCGTTGGTTACAGGGATGGCTACACCTTC.